What follows is one T cell receptor (beta chain) and its context. This clonotype has only a few counts. Its antigen is currently not known. Per-nucleotide qualities are absent, and no much larger clonotype sits a single base away. Relative to germline, V is 9 bases shorter and J is 5 bases shorter, with 5 bases between their ends. CDR1 SEHNR and CDR2 FQNEAQ are derived from the germline V gene (reference sequence). The CDR3 has 10 amino acids, counting the end cysteine and phenylalanine. The CDR3 DNA has 30 bases and is translated from base 1. The data derive from a study of early T cells in non-severe SARS-CoV-2 infection (dated by TCRdb to the early 2020s). Looking at the study overall: Because TCR sequencing relied on bulk RNA taken from unsorted whole blood, pairing of alpha and beta chains was not possible.

The method was 5' RACE. The sequencer was a NextSeq 500. Unique molecular identifiers were attached to individual cDNA molecules in the TCR library protocol so that sequencing error and PCR bias could be corrected. TCR alpha and beta chains were both sequenced, and the abundances of alpha and beta sequences in each sample were closely correlated with each other. The study's processing was this. V gene, J gene and CDR3 annotation of TCR sequences was performed with Decombinator V4. TCRs were defined as expanded if a significant change between any two time points was detected under a Poisson model with p below 0.0001. Abundances of TCRs were expressed as counts per million after normalisation to the total number of TCRs sequenced in each sample. TRAV1-2 paired with TRAJ12, TRAJ20 or TRAJ33 defined MAIT TCRs, while TRAV10 paired with TRAJ18 defined iNKT TCRs. A search of VDJdb, accessed on 1 November 2021, was run for TCRs annotated to CMV, EBV and SARS-CoV-2, with TCRs annotated for multiple antigens excluded. TCRdb ran its own pipeline on the public reads, namely fastp trimming at Q25 and MiXCR clone calling, and kept in-frame beta chains. One record per CDR3 amino acid sequence lists the most common genes and DNA. The authors' filters were not applied to this entry. This sample is represented by 80,000 to 95,000 distinct CDR3 sequences; 9% to 15% of them were singletons. Jointly, the top ten make up approximately 6.1% of the sample.

This was a case-control study nested in a cohort of healthcare workers in London, UK, who had nasopharyngeal swab PCR tests and blood samples taken every week. Between 23 and 31 March 2020, the week of the UK lockdown, healthcare workers were enrolled and then followed up weekly for as long as 16 weeks. What the study reported, not specific to this receptor: VDJdb matching was skewed toward anti-spike CD8 responses, so virus-specific expansions were likely underestimated and private and CD4 specificities were missed.

The TCR sequence derives from an adult who was a healthcare worker with PCR-confirmed SARS-CoV-2 infection or an uninfected control (not recorded which). This chain joins TRBV7-9 to TRBJ2-1, with no confident D gene call. The sample taken for sequencing was whole blood. The DNA reads TGTGCCAGTAAAGACAATGAGCAGTTCTTC. Its amino acids are CASKDNEQFF.